This T cell receptor beta chain came from a study of blood T cell repertoires in COVID-19. Study context: Samples came from the United States, Italy and Spain, spanning acute and convalescent COVID-19.

Categorization into cohorts depended on clinical history that participants reported. Original data processing: Counts of nucleated cells, estimated from reference gene primer amplification, were obtained. Method: immunoSEQ multiplex PCR; TCRdb's copy keeps in-frame clones and lacks some. That table is the source of V, J and clone size, and D and trimming were worked out from the DNA. Among about 400,000 clones listed, 70% to 90% were seen once. V was shortened by 3 bases and J by 5 bases, with 5 bases between the two germline ends. From germline, CDR1 is WSHSY and CDR2 SAAADI. This CDR3 has 11 residues.

V and J are TRBV10-2 and TRBJ2-7; unclear D gene. This TCR was sampled from a woman aged 30 to 39 with acute COVID-19. The sequenced sample was PBMCs or T cells enriched from blood (not recorded which). The DNA of the CDR3 is TGCGCCAGCAGTGATTTTAACGAGCAGTACTTC. Encoded protein: CASSDFNEQYF.